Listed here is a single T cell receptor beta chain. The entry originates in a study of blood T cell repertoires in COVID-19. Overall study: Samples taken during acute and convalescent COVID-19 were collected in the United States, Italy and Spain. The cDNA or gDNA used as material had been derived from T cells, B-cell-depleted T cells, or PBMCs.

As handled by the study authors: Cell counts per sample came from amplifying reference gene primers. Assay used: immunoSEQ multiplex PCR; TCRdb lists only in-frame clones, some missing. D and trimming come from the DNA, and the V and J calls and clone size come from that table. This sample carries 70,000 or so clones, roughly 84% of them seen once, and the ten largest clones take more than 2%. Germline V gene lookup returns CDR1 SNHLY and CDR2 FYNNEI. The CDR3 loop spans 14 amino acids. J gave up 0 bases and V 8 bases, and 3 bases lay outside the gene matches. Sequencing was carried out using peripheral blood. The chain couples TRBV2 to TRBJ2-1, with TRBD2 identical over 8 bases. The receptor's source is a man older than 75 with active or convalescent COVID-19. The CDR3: CASGGRSSYNEQFF. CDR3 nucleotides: TGTGCCAGCGGCGGGAGGAGCTCCTACAATGAGCAGTTCTTC.